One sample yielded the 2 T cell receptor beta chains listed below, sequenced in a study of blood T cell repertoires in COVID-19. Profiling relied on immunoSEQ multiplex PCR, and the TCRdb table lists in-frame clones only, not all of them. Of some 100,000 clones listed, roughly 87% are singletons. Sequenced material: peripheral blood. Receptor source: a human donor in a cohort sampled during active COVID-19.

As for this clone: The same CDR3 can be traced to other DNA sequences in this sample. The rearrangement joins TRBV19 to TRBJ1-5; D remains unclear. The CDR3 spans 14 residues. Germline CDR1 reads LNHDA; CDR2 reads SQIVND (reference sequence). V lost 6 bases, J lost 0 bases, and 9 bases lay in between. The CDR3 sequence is CASSAGVSNQPQHF. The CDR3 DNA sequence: TGTGCCAGTAGCGCCGGGGTTAGCAATCAGCCCCAGCATTTT. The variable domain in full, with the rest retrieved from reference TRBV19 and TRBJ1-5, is DGGITQSPKYLFRKEGQNVTLSCEQNLNHDAMYWYRQDPGQGLRLIYYSQIVNDFQKGDIAEGYSVSREKKESFPLTVTSAQKNPTAFYLCASSAGVSNQPQHFGDGTRLSIL.

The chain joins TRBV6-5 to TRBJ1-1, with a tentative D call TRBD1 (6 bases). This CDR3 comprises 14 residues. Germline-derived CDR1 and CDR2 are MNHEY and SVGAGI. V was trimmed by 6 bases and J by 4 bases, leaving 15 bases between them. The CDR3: CASRGDMWGTEAFF. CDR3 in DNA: TGTGCCAGCAGGGGGGACATGTGGGGCACTGAAGCTTTCTTT.